The 15 T cell receptor beta chains below all came from one sample that was sequenced in a study of OX40 agonist ivuxolimab in advanced cancers. Profiled with immunoSEQ multiplex PCR; TCRdb holds only in-frame clones, not every one. Of 30,000 to 40,000 clones listed, 84% are singletons. The specimen was CD4+ or CD8+ T cells sorted from blood, collected in a trial of the OX40 agonist ivuxolimab. The receptors here all came from an adult with an advanced solid tumor such as melanoma, head and neck, liver or kidney cancer.

The chain combines TRBV28 with TRBJ2-7, with a possible D match to TRBD2 (5 bases). The CDR3 runs 15 residues. Germline V gene sequence: CDR1 MDHEN, CDR2 SYDVKM. V was cut by 4 bases and J by 1 base, with 14 bases left in between. CDR3 region: CASSSPGGPSYEQYF. For the CDR3, the DNA is TGTGCCAGCAGTTCCCCCGGCGGGCCTTCCTACGAGCAGTACTTC.

The genes are TRBV19 and TRBJ2-5; 7 bases match TRBD2. The end of the DNA fits TRBJ2-7 better, so the J call may be wrong. In germline, CDR1 is LNHDA, CDR2 SQIVND (reference sequence). The CDR3 sequence is 15 residues long. The CDR3 DNA sequence: TGTGCCAGTAGTATCGGCAGCGGGGAAACCTACGAGCAGTACTTC. It is translated as CASSIGSGETYEQYF.

V and J are TRBV5-1 and TRBJ2-3, with D perhaps matching TRBD1 (7 bases). V gave up 3 bases and J gave up 4 bases, with 27 bases separating them. CDR3 length: 19 residues. Per germline, CDR1 SGHRS and CDR2 YFSETQ. CDR3 coding DNA: TGCGCCAGCAGCTCCGCGTGGGGACTCACCCGAGGGGGCCCAGATACGCAGTATTTT. This gives the protein CASSSAWGLTRGGPDTQYF.

This clone was detected only a few times. The chain employs TRBV6-1 and TRBJ2-5; no firm D call. The CDR3 length is 14 residues. Germline lookup yields CDR1 MNHNS and CDR2 SASEGT. The V end was cut by 2 bases, the J end by 5 bases, with 12 bases between. This CDR3 is CASSELNRQETQYF. The CDR3 nucleotides read TGTGCCAGCAGTGAATTGAACCGCCAGGAGACCCAGTACTTC.

This clone was seen a few times. The rearrangement joins TRBV9 to TRBJ2-3; 10 bases are shared with TRBD2. Unmatched junction bases numbered 13, after V lost 3 bases and J lost 6 bases. This CDR3 has 17 residues. Germline V gives CDR1 SGDLS, CDR2 YYNGEE. CDR3 in DNA: TGTGCCAGCAGCGCGGCCACGGGGGGACTAGCGATCGATACGCAGTATTTT. This sequence encodes CASSAATGGLAIDTQYF.

In its sample, this clone was seen once. The V and J genes are TRBV4-1 and TRBJ1-1; D is possibly TRBD1 (5 bases). The V end lost 3 bases, the J end lost 4 bases, and 24 bases lay between the germline ends. This CDR3 has 18 residues. Germline CDR1 is MGHRA and CDR2 is YSYEKL. The chain's CDR3 is CASSQMGIIRGRGTEAFF. DNA for the CDR3: TGCGCCAGCAGCCAGATGGGGATCATACGGGGGAGAGGCACTGAAGCTTTCTTT.

This clone appeared once. The CDR3 sequence: CASSWGREFNEQFF. The DNA of the CDR3 is TGTGCCAGCAGTTGGGGACGGGAGTTCAATGAGCAGTTCTTC. The chain joins TRBV6-5 to TRBJ2-1; D is possibly TRBD2 (6 bases). The V gene's germline CDR1 is MNHEY and CDR2 SVGAGI. V was cut by 4 bases and J by 6 bases, with 13 bases left in between. The CDR3 covers 14 residues.

There are a few counts of this clone. This rearrangement joins TRBV30 to TRBJ1-1; D remains ambiguous. CDR3 length equals 12 residues. Germline V gives CDR1 GTSNPN, CDR2 SVGIG (reference sequence). Trimming took 1 base from V and 3 from J, leaving 6 bases between them. The CDR3: CAWSAVYTEAFF. The CDR3 DNA follows: TGTGCCTGGAGTGCGGTCTACACTGAAGCTTTCTTT.

The rearrangement links TRBV28 to TRBJ2-5, with 7 bases that match TRBD1. This CDR3 has 14 amino acids. The junction had 6 bases not matched to a gene; V was cut back by 4 bases and J by 4 bases. Germline CDR1 is MDHEN and CDR2 is SYDVKM. For the CDR3, the DNA is TGTGCCAGCAGTTCGACAGGGTCGGGAGAGACCCAGTACTTC. This encodes CASSSTGSGETQYF.

The rearrangement joins TRBV10-3 to TRBJ2-1, with D possibly being TRBD1 (6 bases). The V end lost 5 bases, the J end lost 8 bases, and 16 bases lay between the germline ends. CDR1 is ENHRY and CDR2 is SYGVKD in the germline V gene. The CDR3 contains 14 residues. The DNA of the CDR3 is TGTGCCATCAGTACCAATACAGGGTCGGATGAGCAGTTCTTC. Its translation is CAISTNTGSDEQFF.

The V gene is TRBV10-2, the J gene TRBJ1-2; tentative D call: TRBD1 (5 bases). This CDR3 comprises 13 residues. CDR1 and CDR2 (germline): WSHSY, SAAADI. The germline V and J ends were trimmed by 3 bases and 5 bases, with 10 bases remaining between them. The CDR3 nucleotides read TGCGCCAGCAGTGATGCCAGGGCTTATGGCTACACCTTC. Protein: CASSDARAYGYTF.

The chain joins TRBV10-1 to TRBJ2-2; D is perhaps TRBD1 (5 bases). Germline-derived CDR1 and CDR2 are WNHNN and SYGVQD (reference sequence). This CDR3 is 15 amino acids long. Trimming cost V 4 bases and J 0 bases, with 9 bases left between them. In DNA form, the CDR3 reads TGCGCCAGCAGTGGCAGGGCCGCGAACACCGGGGAGCTGTTTTTT. Its translation is CASSGRAANTGELFF.

V and J are TRBV28 and TRBJ2-7; TRBD1 or TRBD2 may be the D gene (5 bases each). In germline, CDR1 is MDHEN, CDR2 SYDVKM. V dropped 5 bases and J dropped 6 bases, with 23 bases sitting between them. This CDR3 contains 16 residues. The chain's CDR3 is CASSLWGSLGLAEQYF. CDR3 sequence (DNA): TGTGCCAGCAGTCTTTGGGGGAGCTTGGGGTTAGCCGAGCAGTACTTC.

J is TRBJ2-7 and V is TRBV28; D possibly uses TRBD1 or TRBD2 (5 bases each). There are 12 residues in the CDR3. Germline V gene lookup returns CDR1 MDHEN and CDR2 SYDVKM. Trimming removed 7 bases at V and 3 bases at J, with 10 bases between. CDR3 nucleotide sequence: TGTGCCAGCATGAGGGGTGTCTACGAGCAGTACTTC. Protein product: CASMRGVYEQYF.

This rearrangement joins TRBV5-1 to TRBJ2-5, with TRBD1 matching 9 bases. The germline V gene encodes CDR1 SGHRS and CDR2 YFSETQ. The junction had 9 bases not matched to a gene; V was cut back by 4 bases and J by 2 bases. The CDR3 covers 16 residues. The CDR3 sequence is CASSGTGGRGQETQYF. As DNA, the CDR3 is TGCGCCAGCAGCGGCACAGGGGGCAGGGGTCAAGAGACCCAGTACTTC.